This T cell receptor (beta chain) is drawn from a study of blood T cell repertoires in COVID-19. Study summary: Sites in the United States, Italy and Spain provided acute and convalescent COVID-19 samples. In each case, the material was cDNA or gDNA derived from T cells, B-cell-depleted T cells, or PBMCs.

There are 15 residues in the CDR3. From germline, CDR1 is SGHRS and CDR2 YFSETQ. V lost 7 bases, J lost 1 base, and 12 bases lay in between. Per the study methods: Estimation of nucleated cell counts relied on the amplification of reference gene primers. Only in-frame clones appear in the TCRdb table, and some are missing; sequencing was by immunoSEQ multiplex PCR. The V and J calls and clone size come from that table; D and trimming were worked out from the DNA. This table holds about 48,000 clones, around 86% found once. The material sequenced was peripheral blood. The chain combines TRBV5-1 with TRBJ2-6, with D perhaps matching TRBD1 (6 bases). This clonotype was sampled from a woman older than 75 with acute or convalescent COVID-19. CDR3 bases: TGCGCCAGCTGTCCAAGGGGGTCTGGGGCCAACGTCCTGACTTTC. It specifies CASCPRGSGANVLTF.